What follows are 8 T cell receptor beta chains derived from one specimen sequenced in a study of liver allograft versus peripheral blood T cells. On the study more broadly: Repertoires from peripheral blood of liver transplant recipients were compared with those inside their transplanted livers.

In TCRdb, the reads were re-called with MiXCR into one record per CDR3 protein. The sample includes about 16,000 distinct CDR3 sequences, around 23% of them seen just once. These receptors all stem from a human patient who had a liver transplant. Some of the T cells may derive from the graft donor.

At least ten counts were recorded for this clonotype. The chain employs TRBV6-1 and TRBJ1-5, with 7 nucleotides matching TRBD1. The V segment lost 4 bases and the J segment 1 base; nucleotides outside the gene matches: 7. The germline gives CDR1 MNHNS, CDR2 SASEGT. The CDR3 spans 16 residues. The CDR3 DNA is TGTGCCAGCAGTGCTTTGGGACAGTCGAGCAATCAGCCCCAGCATTTT. Encoded protein: CASSALGQSSNQPQHF.

V is TRBV5-6 and J is TRBJ1-3; possible D gene TRBD1, 6 bases. Per germline, CDR1 SGHDT and CDR2 YYEEEE. The CDR3 has 15 amino acids. Trimming removed 3 bases at V and 8 bases at J, with 18 bases between. The CDR3 here is CASSWTNRDGDTIYF. The CDR3 DNA reads as TGTGCCAGCAGCTGGACGAACAGGGATGGGGACACCATATATTTT.

This clonotype was counted many times. The chain employs TRBV29-1 and TRBJ2-4; D perhaps matches TRBD1 (5 bases). The CDR3 spans 13 residues. Germline V gene data show CDR1 as SQVTM and CDR2 as ANQGSEA. Trimming removed 4 bases at V and 8 bases at J, with 15 bases between. The DNA for the CDR3 is TGCAGCGTTGGCAGGGATCTAAGGGACATTCAGTACTTC. It is translated as CSVGRDLRDIQYF.

As for this clonotype: One base away lies a much larger clone, so this may be a sequencing read error. This rearrangement joins TRBV19 to TRBJ1-5, with unresolved D. V was clipped by 6 bases and J by 0 bases, with 12 bases between them. This CDR3 region has 15 residues. Germline lookup yields CDR1 LNHDA and CDR2 SQIVND (reference sequence). In DNA form, the CDR3 reads TGTGCCAGTAGCCTTGACATGGATAGCAATCAGCCCCAGCATTTT. It codes for CASSLDMDSNQPQHF.

This clonotype was seen a few times. V usage is TRBV28 and J usage is TRBJ2-1; D may be TRBD1 (5 bases). The V gene's germline CDR1 is MDHEN and CDR2 SYDVKM. This CDR3 region has 13 residues. V lost 5 bases and J lost 7, with 12 bases in between. The CDR3, as DNA: TGTGCCAGCAGTCCCTTTCAGGGAAATGAGCAGTTCTTC. This translates into CASSPFQGNEQFF. The variable domain in full, with the rest retrieved from reference TRBV28 and TRBJ2-1, is DVKVTQSSRYLVKRTGEKVFLECVQDMDHENMFWYRQDPGLGLRLIYFSYDVKMKEKGDIPEGYSVSREKKERFSLILESASTNQTSMYLCASSPFQGNEQFFGPGTRLTVL.

This clonotype is medium-sized (0.01 to 0.1%) in the sample. The CDR3 sequence: CASSEATGLYNSPLHF. DNA of the CDR3: TGTGCCAGCAGTGAAGCTACAGGGCTCTATAATTCACCCCTCCACTTT. The chain couples TRBV6-1 to TRBJ1-6; weak D call: TRBD1 (6 bases). This CDR3 has 16 amino acids. The V gene lost 0 bases and the J gene lost 3 bases, with 9 bases spanning the gap. Germline assignment: CDR1 MNHNS and CDR2 SASEGT.

This clonotype was seen ten or more times. The chain recombines TRBV5-4 with TRBJ1-2; possibly TRBD1 for D (5 bases). Trimming took off 3 bases at V and 0 bases at J, with 18 bases between the two ends. Germline CDR1 reads SGHNT; CDR2 reads YYREEE (reference sequence). This CDR3 has 17 amino acids. DNA of the CDR3: TGTGCCAGCAGCTCCACCCCCGGGACGTACACTAACTATGGCTACACCTTC. Translating it yields CASSSTPGTYTNYGYTF.

This clonotype was detected a few times. This chain links TRBV5-5 with TRBJ1-2; the match to TRBD1 covers 8 bases. Germline assignment: CDR1 SGHKS and CDR2 YYEKEE (reference sequence). With V trimmed by 1 base and J by 3 bases, 2 bases remained unmatched. The CDR3 sequence is 14 residues long. CDR3 bases: TGTGCCAGCAGCTTGACGGACAGGGACTATGGCTACACCTTC. Protein: CASSLTDRDYGYTF.